A single sample gave rise to the 30 T cell receptor beta chains below, sequenced in a study of T cell responses to AZD1222 COVID-19 vaccine. Using immunoSEQ multiplex PCR, the repertoire was profiled, and TCRdb retains in-frame clones only, with some absent. The repertoire holds more than 130,000 clones, with approximately 90% as singletons. Here the sequenced sample was peripheral blood, taken on day 0 of AZD1222 vaccination. The source is an adult in good health.

The J gene is TRBJ1-1, the V gene TRBV19; unclear D gene. Germline assignment: CDR1 LNHDA and CDR2 SQIVND (reference sequence). The V and J ends lost 6 bases and 6 bases respectively, with 14 bases between them. CDR3 length: 13 residues. The CDR3 bases are TGTGCCAGTAGGAGGACGGCCGAAGCTGAAGCTTTCTTT. Its translation: CASRRTAEAEAFF.

The chain has TRBV24-1 and TRBJ2-2; 7 bases are a match to TRBD2. CDR3 length: 15 amino acids. The germline gives CDR1 KGHDR, CDR2 SFDVKD. With 5 bases clipped from V and 3 bases from J, the junction kept 5 bases outside the gene matches. The CDR3 sequence: CATSGSGGDTGELFF. CDR3 nucleotide sequence: TGTGCCACCAGTGGATCGGGAGGTGACACCGGGGAGCTGTTTTTT.

The chain links TRBV7-3 to TRBJ2-1; 15 bases map to TRBD2. The CDR3 totals 17 residues. Germline CDR1 reads SGHTA; CDR2 reads FQGTGA. The V gene end was trimmed by 5 bases and the J gene end by 9 bases; junction bases not matched to a gene: 11. Here the CDR3 reads CASSPWTSGRGSGEQFF. CDR3 coding DNA: TGTGCCAGCAGCCCCTGGACTAGCGGGAGGGGGTCGGGTGAGCAGTTCTTC.

CDR3 sequence: CASSPGTGARQPQHF. Written as DNA, the CDR3 is TGTGCCAGCTCACCAGGGACAGGGGCGCGGCAGCCCCAGCATTTT. V usage is TRBV18 and J usage is TRBJ1-5; 10 nucleotides match TRBD1. V shed 2 bases, J shed 7 bases, and the junction held 5 bases outside the gene matches. This CDR3 has 15 residues. Germline CDR1 is KGHSH and CDR2 is LQKENI. The whole variable domain, filled in from reference TRBV18 and TRBJ1-5, reads NAGVMQNPRHLVRRRGQEARLRCSPMKGHSHVYWYRQLPEEGLKFMVYLQKENIIDESGMPKERFSAEFPKEGPSILRIQQVVRGDSAAYFCASSPGTGARQPQHFGDGTRLSIL.

This clone was found a few times. This chain links TRBV28 with TRBJ2-7, with 7 bases aligning to TRBD1. The trim removed 8 bases at V and 1 base at J, leaving 5 bases unmatched. CDR3 length equals 13 residues. CDR1 and CDR2 (germline): MDHEN, SYDVKM. CDR3 sequence: CASRPGQSYEQYF. The CDR3 nucleotides read TGTGCCAGCCGCCCGGGACAGTCCTACGAGCAGTACTTC.

This clone came up once. The gene calls are TRBV27 and TRBJ2-7, with D perhaps matching TRBD2 (6 bases). V lost 0 bases, J lost 2 bases, and 14 bases lay in between. Germline V CDR1 and CDR2: MNHEY, SMNVEV (reference sequence). The CDR3 is made up of 16 amino acids. The CDR3 loop reads CASSLSGGGSPYEQYF. The CDR3, as DNA: TGTGCCAGCAGTTTATCCGGTGGGGGGAGCCCCTACGAGCAGTACTTC.

The chain uses TRBV2 and TRBJ1-4, with 9 bases that match TRBD1. V shed 5 bases, J shed 7 bases, and the junction held 5 bases outside the gene matches. Germline V gene lookup returns CDR1 SNHLY and CDR2 FYNNEI. The CDR3 is 14 amino acids. The CDR3 coding sequence is TGTGCCAGCAGTCCACAGGGGGCGCTTGAAAAACTGTTTTTT. Translated, it gives CASSPQGALEKLFF.

The chain is built from TRBV6-5 and TRBJ1-3; maybe TRBD1 (5 bases). This CDR3 spans 15 amino acids. Germline-derived CDR1 and CDR2 are MNHEY and SVGAGI. The ends were cut back, 5 bases at V and 0 bases at J, with 11 bases in the middle. The CDR3 spells CASSPDSYSGNTIYF. CDR3 DNA: TGTGCCAGCAGTCCTGACAGCTACTCTGGAAACACCATATATTTT.

The rearrangement joins TRBV5-6 to TRBJ1-1; weak D call: TRBD1 (6 bases). CDR3 length: 12 amino acids. V was shortened by 4 bases and J by 10 bases, with 14 bases between the two germline ends. Germline CDR1 reads SGHDT; CDR2 reads YYEEEE. CDR3 DNA sequence: TGTGCCAGCAGCGCGGGGGCCCTCGGAGCTTTCTTT. Translated: CASSAGALGAFF. Variable domain in full (rest from reference TRBV5-6 and TRBJ1-1): DAGVTQSPTHLIKTRGQQVTLRCSPKSGHDTVSWYQQALGQGPQFIFQYYEEEERQRGNFPDRFSGHQFPNYSSELNVNALLLGDSALYLCASSAGALGAFFGQGTRLTVV.

The chain is built from TRBV19 and TRBJ1-1; D is possibly TRBD1 (6 bases). Germline CDR1 reads LNHDA; CDR2 reads SQIVND (reference sequence). Deletions cut 5 bases from V and 7 bases from J, with 20 bases between. This CDR3 is 15 amino acids long. The chain's CDR3 is CASSGDLGRGSEAFF. DNA of the CDR3: TGTGCCAGTAGTGGGGACCTCGGGAGGGGGAGTGAAGCTTTCTTT.

This rearrangement joins TRBV29-1 to TRBJ2-1, with 7 nucleotides matching TRBD2. This CDR3 is built from 14 residues. V dropped 3 bases and J dropped 5; count of bases not matched to a gene: 7. CDR1 and CDR2 from the germline V gene are SQVTM and ANQGSEA. The CDR3, as DNA: TGCAGCGTTGACCGGAGCGGGGCCCACAATGAGCAGTTCTTC. Translated: CSVDRSGAHNEQFF.

The chain links TRBV19 to TRBJ1-2, with D possibly TRBD1 on 6 matching bases. V was trimmed by 5 bases and J by 1 base, leaving 14 bases between them. The V gene's germline CDR1 is LNHDA and CDR2 SQIVND (reference sequence). CDR3 length: 15 residues. The CDR3 loop reads CASSLDRTYNYGYTF. The CDR3, as DNA: TGTGCCAGTAGTCTCGACAGGACTTATAACTATGGCTACACCTTC.

This chain joins TRBV7-9 and TRBJ2-1; D is tentatively TRBD1 or TRBD2 (5 bases each). V shed 6 bases and J shed 11 bases, with 17 bases lying between them. CDR1 and CDR2 from the germline V gene are SEHNR and FQNEAQ (reference sequence). The CDR3 runs 13 residues. For the CDR3, the DNA is TGTGCCAGCAGGCTCCTCAGTGAGGGGAAGCAGTTCTTC. Translated, it gives CASRLLSEGKQFF.

The CDR3 region is CASSPQLGALSGNTIYF. The CDR3 DNA sequence: TGTGCCAGCAGCCCCCAGCTTGGGGCCCTCTCTGGAAACACCATATATTTT. This chain uses TRBV7-9 with TRBJ1-3; possible D gene TRBD1, 5 bases. V lost 5 bases and J 0 bases, leaving 17 bases between the germline ends. CDR1 and CDR2 (germline): SEHNR, FQNEAQ (reference sequence). There are 17 residues in the CDR3.

The chain uses TRBV2 and TRBJ1-2; D is unresolved. The CDR3 has 13 amino acids. With 0 bases removed from V and 8 bases from J, the gap between germline ends came to 10 bases. Germline V gives CDR1 SNHLY, CDR2 FYNNEI. CDR3 amino acids: CASSEALAVGYTF. The CDR3, as DNA: TGTGCCAGCAGTGAAGCTCTGGCAGTCGGCTACACCTTC.

This clone has just one count. V gene TRBV27 combines with J gene TRBJ2-1; TRBD2 is a possible D gene (6 bases). Trimming took off 4 bases at V and 6 bases at J, with 16 bases between the two ends. Germline-derived CDR1 and CDR2 are MNHEY and SMNVEV (reference sequence). The CDR3 sequence is 15 residues long. CDR3 sequence: CASSYGGTFVNEQFF. In nucleotides, the CDR3 is TGTGCCAGCAGTTACGGTGGGACTTTCGTCAATGAGCAGTTCTTC.

The chain joins TRBV19 to TRBJ1-1; D may be TRBD1 (5 bases). Germline-derived CDR1 and CDR2 are LNHDA and SQIVND (reference sequence). The CDR3 is 15 residues long. Trimming took off 1 base at V and 8 bases at J, with 17 bases between the two ends. CDR3 region: CASSIGLQGSGEAFF. The CDR3 nucleotides are TGTGCCAGTAGTATAGGTCTTCAGGGATCGGGGGAAGCTTTCTTT.

This sequence joins TRBV6-6 and TRBJ2-4; 11 positions agree with TRBD2. The CDR3 is 14 residues long. Germline V gives CDR1 MNHNY, CDR2 SVGAGI (reference sequence). V lost 6 bases and J lost 8; bases outside the gene matches: 6. The CDR3 protein is CASSSTSGNDIQYF. The CDR3 DNA reads TGTGCCAGCAGCTCGACTAGCGGGAATGACATTCAGTACTTC.

V and J are TRBV14 and TRBJ2-1; the D gene is possibly TRBD1 (5 bases). V was trimmed by 6 bases and J by 5 bases, leaving 17 bases between them. CDR3 length: 15 residues. The V gene's germline CDR1 is SGHDN and CDR2 FVKESK. This chain's CDR3 is CASRGETFLDNEQFF. In nucleotides, the CDR3 is TGTGCCAGCAGAGGGGAAACCTTTTTAGACAATGAGCAGTTCTTC.

The gene calls are TRBV30 and TRBJ1-2; D unresolved. Per the germline V gene, CDR1 is GTSNPN and CDR2 is SVGIG (reference sequence). V was shortened by 4 bases and J by 7 bases, with 22 bases between the two germline ends. The CDR3 contains 15 residues. The CDR3 region has the DNA TGTGCCTGGACCCAGACGGCGGCCCCGGACGGTGGCTACACCTTC. It is translated as CAWTQTAAPDGGYTF.

This clone was counted a single time. The chain is built from TRBV5-4 and TRBJ2-2; the D is unclear. With 1 base removed from V and 5 bases from J, the gap between germline ends came to 6 bases. Germline CDR1 SGHNT, CDR2 YYREEE (reference sequence). The CDR3 is 13 residues long. CDR3 residues: CASSLYGTGELFF. CDR3 sequence (DNA): TGTGCCAGCAGCTTGTATGGGACCGGGGAGCTGTTTTTT.

The chain carries TRBV7-8 and TRBJ1-3; maybe TRBD1 (6 bases). The CDR3 is 14 residues long. Trimming took off 3 bases at V and 2 bases at J, with 8 bases between the two ends. In germline, CDR1 is SGHVS, CDR2 FQNEAQ. This chain's CDR3 is CASSFGQPGNTIYF. The CDR3 DNA is TGTGCCAGCAGCTTCGGACAGCCTGGAAACACCATATATTTT.

In nucleotides, the CDR3 is TGTGCCAGCAGTTCCGCCGACAGGGGATGGAGCTACACCTTC. Translation gives CASSSADRGWSYTF. The chain uses TRBV6-2 or TRBV6-3 and TRBJ1-2; 8 nucleotides agree with TRBD1. The CDR3 is 14 residues long. The trim removed 4 bases at V and 9 bases at J, leaving 10 bases unmatched. Germline CDR1 reads MNHEY; CDR2 reads SVGEGT.

The sample holds a few counts of this clone. The V call is TRBV4-3, the J call TRBJ1-1; maybe TRBD1 (5 bases). The V end lost 0 bases, the J end lost 6 bases, and 14 bases lay between the germline ends. This CDR3 contains 15 residues. CDR1 is LGHNA, CDR2 YSLEER, per germline. CDR3 amino acids: CASSQDGQGSAEAFF. CDR3 bases: TGCGCCAGCAGCCAAGATGGGCAGGGTTCGGCTGAAGCTTTCTTT.

V is TRBV10-3 and J is TRBJ1-1; D call uncertain. CDR3 length: 15 amino acids. CDR1 is ENHRY and CDR2 is SYGVKD in the germline V gene. V shed 0 bases and J shed 5 bases, with 13 bases lying between them. The CDR3 coding sequence is TGTGCCATCAGTGAGTCTGAGACCCTGTGGACTGAAGCTTTCTTT. It yields the protein CAISESETLWTEAFF.

This clone showed up just a few times. This chain connects TRBV5-1 to TRBJ2-2; 7 bases are shared with TRBD2. CDR3 size: 15 residues. Per the germline V gene, CDR1 is SGHRS and CDR2 is YFSETQ. J lost 2 bases, V lost 4 bases, and 5 bases had no gene match. The CDR3 reads CASSLRDYNTGELFF. The DNA of the CDR3 is TGCGCCAGCAGCCTCCGGGACTATAACACCGGGGAGCTGTTTTTT.

The rearrangement joins TRBV30 to TRBJ2-2; 8 bases are a match to TRBD1. The CDR3 has 15 amino acids. Trimming removed 2 bases from V and 6 bases from J; junction bases left unmatched: 8. Germline lookup yields CDR1 GTSNPN and CDR2 SVGIG (reference sequence). The CDR3, as DNA: TGTGCCTGGAGTCGACCGCGACAGGGGCCCGGGGAGCTGTTTTTT. Translation: CAWSRPRQGPGELFF.

The CDR3 reads CAWAGGSGNQPQHF. CDR3 sequence (DNA): TGTGCCTGGGCAGGGGGATCGGGCAATCAGCCCCAGCATTTT. The rearrangement links TRBV30 to TRBJ1-5, with TRBD1 matching 7 bases. The CDR3 has 14 amino acids. The J segment lost 2 bases and the V segment lost 5 bases, leaving 6 bases of the junction unmatched. Germline lookup yields CDR1 GTSNPN and CDR2 SVGIG (reference sequence).

This clone has only one observation. The rearrangement joins TRBV11-3 to TRBJ2-7; possibly TRBD2 for D (6 bases). The germline gives CDR1 SGHNT, CDR2 YENEEA. This CDR3 spans 14 amino acids. The V end was cut by 6 bases, the J end by 5 bases, with 17 bases between. Written as DNA, the CDR3 is TGTGCCAGCAGGGAAACGGGAGAAAGGGACGAGCAGTACTTC. It is translated as CASRETGERDEQYF.

The gene calls are TRBV15 and TRBJ2-2, with 7 bases lining up with TRBD1. Germline loops: CDR1 LNHNV, CDR2 YYDKDF (reference sequence). The length of the CDR3 is 15 residues. After removal of 0 bases from V and 7 bases from J, the junction contained 5 bases not matched to a gene. CDR3 sequence reads: CATSREAGGIGELFF. CDR3 DNA sequence: TGTGCCACCAGCAGAGAGGCAGGGGGTATCGGGGAGCTGTTTTTT.